Sequencing of this T cell receptor (beta chain) was carried out in a study of blood T cell repertoires in COVID-19. Sequencing was performed with immunoSEQ multiplex PCR; in TCRdb, only in-frame clones are kept and a portion is missing. The sample includes 85,000 to 90,000 clones, 89% seen only once; the top ten take roughly 4.9%. Looked up from germline, CDR1 is MDHEN and CDR2 is SYDVKM. The CDR3 totals 20 residues. V lost 3 bases to trimming and J lost 1 base; unmatched junction nucleotides: 15. V and J are TRBV28 and TRBJ2-1; TRBD2 agrees at 10 bases. This TCR derives from a woman older than 75 with active COVID-19. Sequenced sample: peripheral blood. The CDR3 DNA sequence: TGTGCCAGCAGTTTCCGACAGGGAAGGAGACTAGCGGGTTCCTACAATGAGCAGTTCTTC. The encoded protein is CASSFRQGRRLAGSYNEQFF. The whole variable domain, filled in from reference TRBV28 and TRBJ2-1, reads DVKVTQSSRYLVKRTGEKVFLECVQDMDHENMFWYRQDPGLGLRLIYFSYDVKMKEKGDIPEGYSVSREKKERFSLILESASTNQTSMYLCASSFRQGRRLAGSYNEQFFGPGTRLTVL.